These T cell receptor beta chains were read from a single sample in a study of T cell responses to AZD1222 COVID-19 vaccine. Method: immunoSEQ multiplex PCR; TCRdb's copy keeps in-frame clones and lacks some. Here the sample spans around 180,000 clones, about nine tenths being singletons. Here the sequenced sample was peripheral blood, taken on day 0 of AZD1222 vaccination. The receptors originated from an adult in good health. Both conserved end residues are part of each CDR3. Fields, in order: J gene, D gene, clone size, V gene, CDR3 length, CDR3 DNA, CDR3 protein. The D gene is left open where the match is weak. Expanded clones get a size class; other rows say once, few or many, or leave the size out.

TRBJ2-3	NA	NA	TRBV6-5	15	TGTGCCATCATGGCCGGGCTAGGCGACACAGATACGCAGTATTTT	CAIMAGLGDTDTQYF
TRBJ1-1	NA	NA	TRBV5-1	13	TGCGCCAGCAGCGAAAGGTTAGAGGCTGAAGCTTTCTTT	CASSERLEAEAFF
TRBJ2-3	TRBD2	NA	TRBV4-1	15	TGCGCCAGCAGCAGCCCGGCGGGAGCCCCAGATACGCAGTATTTT	CASSSPAGAPDTQYF
TRBJ2-5	TRBD1	NA	TRBV7-9	18	TGTGCCAGCAGCCCAGGATCCCAGGGGCTTGGACAGGAGGAGACCCAGTACTTC	CASSPGSQGLGQEETQYF
TRBJ1-1	NA	NA	TRBV19	13	TGTGCCAGTCAGAGCATTGGCGGGACTGAAGCTTTCTTT	CASQSIGGTEAFF
TRBJ2-7	NA	NA	TRBV7-2	13	TGTGCCAGCAGCGCCCGCCCCCCCTACGAGCAGTACTTC	CASSARPPYEQYF
TRBJ1-1	TRBD1	NA	TRBV7-2	13	TGTGCCAGCGGGGGACAGCTGAACACTGAAGCTTTCTTT	CASGGQLNTEAFF
TRBJ2-2	TRBD2	few	TRBV10-3	14	TGTGCCATCAGGGGAGGGCCTGACACCGGGGAGCTGTTTTTT	CAIRGGPDTGELFF
TRBJ1-4	NA	NA	TRBV2	15	TGTGCCAGCAGTCCTCAAATGGGGACTAATGAAAAACTGTTTTTT	CASSPQMGTNEKLFF
TRBJ1-6	NA	NA	TRBV18	14	TGTGCCAGCTCACCTCAGGGGAATAATTCACCCCTCCACTTT	CASSPQGNNSPLHF
TRBJ1-4	TRBD1	few	TRBV7-8	16	TGTGCCAGCAGCTTAGCGGCAGGGGGCGCAGGTGAAAAACTGTTTTTT	CASSLAAGGAGEKLFF
TRBJ1-5	TRBD1	NA	TRBV30	15	TGTGCCTGGAGAACCCCCGGACAGGGCAATCAGCCCCAGCATTTT	CAWRTPGQGNQPQHF
TRBJ1-6	TRBD1	NA	TRBV25-1	16	TGTGCCAGCAGTGAATGGACAGGGGGTCGGAATTCACCCCTCCACTTT	CASSEWTGGRNSPLHF
TRBJ2-7	TRBD1	NA	TRBV27	15	TGTGCCAGCAGTTCCCCCGGGACAGGGGAACACGAGCAGTACTTC	CASSSPGTGEHEQYF
TRBJ1-1	TRBD1	NA	TRBV19	15	TGTGCCAGTAGCCTAGGGGGCCCGTGGAACACTGAAGCTTTCTTT	CASSLGGPWNTEAFF
TRBJ2-7	NA	NA	TRBV13	14	TGTGCCAGCAGCTTATCCCGACTTGGGTACGAGCAGTACTTC	CASSLSRLGYEQYF
TRBJ2-7	NA	NA	TRBV4-1	16	TGCGCCAGCAGCCTTACCCCGGGACAAAACACCTACGAGCAGTACTTC	CASSLTPGQNTYEQYF
TRBJ1-5	NA	NA	TRBV19	17	TGTGCCAGTAGTATAGATCAGGGCAGGGTCCTCAATCAGCCCCAGCATTTT	CASSIDQGRVLNQPQHF
TRBJ1-1	NA	NA	TRBV2	14	TGTGCCAGCCTGCCCAGACTGACGAACACTGAAGCTTTCTTT	CASLPRLTNTEAFF